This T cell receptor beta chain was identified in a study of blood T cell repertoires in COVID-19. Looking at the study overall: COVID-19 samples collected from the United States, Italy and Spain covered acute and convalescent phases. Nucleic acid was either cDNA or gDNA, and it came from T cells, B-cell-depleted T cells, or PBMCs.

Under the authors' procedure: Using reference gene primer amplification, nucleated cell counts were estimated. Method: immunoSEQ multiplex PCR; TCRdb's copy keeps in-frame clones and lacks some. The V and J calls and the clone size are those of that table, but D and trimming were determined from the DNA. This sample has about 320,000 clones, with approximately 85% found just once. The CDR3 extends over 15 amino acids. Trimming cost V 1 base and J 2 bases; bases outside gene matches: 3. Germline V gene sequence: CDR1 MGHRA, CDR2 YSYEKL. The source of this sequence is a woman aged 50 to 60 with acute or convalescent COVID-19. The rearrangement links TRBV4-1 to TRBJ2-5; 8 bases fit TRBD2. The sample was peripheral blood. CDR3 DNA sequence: TGCGCCAGCAGCCAAGGAGTAGCGGGACAAGAGACCCAGTACTTC. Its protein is CASSQGVAGQETQYF.